This TCR beta chain was recorded in a study of T cells expressing NK-cell markers. Turning to the study itself: The authors derived TCR beta repertoires from sorted CD3+CD56+NKG2C+, CD3+CD56+NKG2C- and CD3+CD56-NKG2C+ T cells. Sequenced donors, eight in total, included seven who were HCMV-seropositive and one who was seronegative. General study findings and limits: Six of the donors carried dominant NKG2C+ clonotypes that took up roughly 1.0-8% of their CD8+ T cells.

A note on this clonotype: What it binds is unknown.

Germline lookup yields CDR1 LNHDA and CDR2 SQIVND (reference sequence). CDR3 length equals 14 residues. TCRdb re-called the 5' RACE reads and gives one entry per CDR3 protein, without DNA. The sample data list about 430,000 distinct CDR3 sequences. This receptor was identified in a woman aged 45-65 years in good health. The rearrangement uses TRBV19 and TRBJ1-1. Sequenced input: blood T cells: a sorted CD56 or NKG2C T cell subset, CD4+ or CD8+ T cells, or bulk PBMC T cells (not recorded which). CDR3 region: CASSGGYWATEAFF.